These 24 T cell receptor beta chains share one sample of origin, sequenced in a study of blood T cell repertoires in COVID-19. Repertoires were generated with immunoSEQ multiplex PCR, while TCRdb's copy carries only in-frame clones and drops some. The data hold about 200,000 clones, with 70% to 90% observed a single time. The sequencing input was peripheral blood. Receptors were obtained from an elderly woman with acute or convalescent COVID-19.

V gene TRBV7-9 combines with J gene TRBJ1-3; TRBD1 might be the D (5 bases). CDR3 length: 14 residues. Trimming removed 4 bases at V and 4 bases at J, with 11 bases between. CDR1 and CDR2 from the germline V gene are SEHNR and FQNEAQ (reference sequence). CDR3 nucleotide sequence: TGTGCCAGCAGCTCCCGACAGTCCGGAAACACCATATATTTT. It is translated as CASSSRQSGNTIYF.

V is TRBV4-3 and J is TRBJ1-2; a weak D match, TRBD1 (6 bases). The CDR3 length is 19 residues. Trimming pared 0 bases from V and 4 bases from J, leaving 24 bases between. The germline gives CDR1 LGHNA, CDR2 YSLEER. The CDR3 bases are TGCGCCAGCAGCCAAGAACCCCCCCTCTGGACAGCCCCCTTCTATGGCTACACCTTC. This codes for CASSQEPPLWTAPFYGYTF.

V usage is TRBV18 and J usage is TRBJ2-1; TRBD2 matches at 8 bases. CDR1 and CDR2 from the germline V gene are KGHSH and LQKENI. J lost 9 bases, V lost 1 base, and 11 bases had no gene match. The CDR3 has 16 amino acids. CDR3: CASSPLKAGARVEQFF. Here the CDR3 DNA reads TGTGCCAGCTCACCACTCAAAGCGGGAGCTCGTGTTGAGCAGTTCTTC.

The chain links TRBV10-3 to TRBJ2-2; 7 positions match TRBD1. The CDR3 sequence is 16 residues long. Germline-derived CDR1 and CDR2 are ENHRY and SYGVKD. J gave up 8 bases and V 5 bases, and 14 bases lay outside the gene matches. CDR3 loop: CAISQQGSLATGELFF. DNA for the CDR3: TGTGCCATCAGTCAACAGGGGTCCCTGGCAACGGGGGAGCTGTTTTTT.

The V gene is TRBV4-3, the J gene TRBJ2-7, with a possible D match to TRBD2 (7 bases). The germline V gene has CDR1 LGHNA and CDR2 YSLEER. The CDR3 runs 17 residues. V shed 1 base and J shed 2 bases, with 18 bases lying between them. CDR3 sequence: CASSQGPVGGLPYEQYF. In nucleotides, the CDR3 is TGCGCCAGCAGCCAAGGACCCGTCGGGGGGCTCCCCTACGAGCAGTACTTC.

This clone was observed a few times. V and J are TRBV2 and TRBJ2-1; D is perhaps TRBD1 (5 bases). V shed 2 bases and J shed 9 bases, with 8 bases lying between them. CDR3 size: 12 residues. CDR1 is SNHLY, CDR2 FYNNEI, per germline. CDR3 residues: CASSERGTEQFF. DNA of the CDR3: TGTGCCAGCAGTGAAAGGGGTACTGAGCAGTTCTTC.

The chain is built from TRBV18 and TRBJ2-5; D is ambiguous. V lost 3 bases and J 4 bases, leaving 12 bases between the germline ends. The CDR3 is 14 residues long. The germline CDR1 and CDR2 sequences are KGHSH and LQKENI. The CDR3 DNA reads TGTGCCAGCTCACCGGGCATGCTGGGAGAGACCCAGTACTTC. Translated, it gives CASSPGMLGETQYF.

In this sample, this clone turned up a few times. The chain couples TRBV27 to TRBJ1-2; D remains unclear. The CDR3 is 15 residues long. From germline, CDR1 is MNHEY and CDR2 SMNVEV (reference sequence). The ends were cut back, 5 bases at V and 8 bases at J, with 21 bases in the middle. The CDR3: CASSPDRPGGKGYTF. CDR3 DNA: TGTGCCAGCAGTCCCGACCGCCCAGGAGGAAAGGGCTACACCTTC.

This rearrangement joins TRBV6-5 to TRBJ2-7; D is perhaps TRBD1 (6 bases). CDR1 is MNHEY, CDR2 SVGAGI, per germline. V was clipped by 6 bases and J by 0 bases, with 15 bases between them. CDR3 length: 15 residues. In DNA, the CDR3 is TGTGCCAGCAGCCGTGGGGGCTCCAGCTCCTACGAGCAGTACTTC. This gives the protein CASSRGGSSSYEQYF.

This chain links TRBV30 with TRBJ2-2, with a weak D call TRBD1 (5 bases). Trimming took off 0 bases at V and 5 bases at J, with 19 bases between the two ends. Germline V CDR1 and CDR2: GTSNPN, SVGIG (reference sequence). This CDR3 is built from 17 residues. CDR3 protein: CAWSVRGLSPRTGELFF. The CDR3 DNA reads TGTGCCTGGAGTGTAAGGGGCCTTTCACCCCGGACCGGGGAGCTGTTTTTT.

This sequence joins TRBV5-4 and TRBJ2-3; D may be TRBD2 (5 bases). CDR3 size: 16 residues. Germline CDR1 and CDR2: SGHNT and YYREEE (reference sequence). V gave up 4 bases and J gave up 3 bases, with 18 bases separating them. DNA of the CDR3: TGTGCCAGCAGCCCGCCAGGCCAGACGGGGACAGATACGCAGTATTTT. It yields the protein CASSPPGQTGTDTQYF.

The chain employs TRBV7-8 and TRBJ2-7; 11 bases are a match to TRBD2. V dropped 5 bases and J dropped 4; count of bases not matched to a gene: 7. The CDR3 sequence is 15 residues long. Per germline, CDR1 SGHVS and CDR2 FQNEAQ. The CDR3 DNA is TGTGCCAGCAGCCCACTAGCGGGAGACCAATACGAGCAGTACTTC. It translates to CASSPLAGDQYEQYF.

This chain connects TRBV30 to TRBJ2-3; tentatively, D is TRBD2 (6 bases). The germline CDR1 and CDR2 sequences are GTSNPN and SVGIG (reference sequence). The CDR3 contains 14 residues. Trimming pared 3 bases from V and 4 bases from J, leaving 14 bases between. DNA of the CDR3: TGTGCCTGGAGGGGTCTAGCGCGGGCAGATACGCAGTATTTT. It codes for CAWRGLARADTQYF.

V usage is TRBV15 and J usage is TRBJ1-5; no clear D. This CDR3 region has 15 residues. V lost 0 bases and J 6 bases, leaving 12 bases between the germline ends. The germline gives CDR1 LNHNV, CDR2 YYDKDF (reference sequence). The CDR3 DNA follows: TGTGCCACCAGCAGAGATGCCGGTGGTGGTCAGCCCCAGCATTTT. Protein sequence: CATSRDAGGGQPQHF.

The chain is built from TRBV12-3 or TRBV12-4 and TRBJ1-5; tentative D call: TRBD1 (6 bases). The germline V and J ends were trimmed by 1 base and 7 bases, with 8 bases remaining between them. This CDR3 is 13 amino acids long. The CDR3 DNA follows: TGTGCCAGCAGTTTAGGTCAGGGGCAGCCCCAGCATTTT. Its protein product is CASSLGQGQPQHF.

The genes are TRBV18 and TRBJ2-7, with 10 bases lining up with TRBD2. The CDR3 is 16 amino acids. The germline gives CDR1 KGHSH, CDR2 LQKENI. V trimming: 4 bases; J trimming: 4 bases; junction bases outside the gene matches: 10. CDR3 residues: CASSLWGASGSYEQYF. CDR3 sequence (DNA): TGTGCCAGCTCACTCTGGGGGGCTAGCGGGAGTTACGAGCAGTACTTC.

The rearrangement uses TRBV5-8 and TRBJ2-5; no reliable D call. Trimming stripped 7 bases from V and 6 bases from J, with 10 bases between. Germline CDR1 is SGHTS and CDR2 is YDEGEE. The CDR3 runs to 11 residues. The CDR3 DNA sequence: TGTGCCAGCCCTAGTAGGAAGACCCAGTACTTC. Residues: CASPSRKTQYF.

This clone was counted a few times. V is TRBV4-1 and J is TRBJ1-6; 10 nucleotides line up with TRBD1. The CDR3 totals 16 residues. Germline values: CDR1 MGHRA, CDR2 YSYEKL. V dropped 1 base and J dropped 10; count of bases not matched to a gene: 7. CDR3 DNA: TGCGCCAGCAGCCAAGTACCCGGGACAGGGGAATCACCCCTCCACTTT. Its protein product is CASSQVPGTGESPLHF.

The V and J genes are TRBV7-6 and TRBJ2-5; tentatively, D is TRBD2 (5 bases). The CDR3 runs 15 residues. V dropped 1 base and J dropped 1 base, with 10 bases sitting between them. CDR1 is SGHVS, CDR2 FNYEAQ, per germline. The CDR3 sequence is CASSLEVAFQETQYF. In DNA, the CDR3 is TGTGCCAGCAGCTTAGAGGTAGCGTTCCAAGAGACCCAGTACTTC.

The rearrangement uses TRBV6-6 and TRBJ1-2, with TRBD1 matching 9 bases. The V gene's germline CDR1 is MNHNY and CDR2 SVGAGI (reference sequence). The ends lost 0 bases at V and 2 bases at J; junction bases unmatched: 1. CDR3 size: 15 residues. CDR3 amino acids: CASSYSGQGNYGYTF. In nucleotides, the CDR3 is TGTGCCAGCAGTTACTCCGGACAGGGGAACTATGGCTACACCTTC.

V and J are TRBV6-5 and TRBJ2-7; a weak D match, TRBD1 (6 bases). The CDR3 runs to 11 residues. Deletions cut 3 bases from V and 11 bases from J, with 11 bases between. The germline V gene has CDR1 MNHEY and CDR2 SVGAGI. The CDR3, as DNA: TGTGCCAGCAGTTATGGGGACAATGAGTACTTC. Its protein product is CASSYGDNEYF.

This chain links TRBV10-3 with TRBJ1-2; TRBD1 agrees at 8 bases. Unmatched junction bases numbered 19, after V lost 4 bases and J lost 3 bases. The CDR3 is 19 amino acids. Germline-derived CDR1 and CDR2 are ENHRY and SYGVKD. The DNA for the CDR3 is TGTGCCATCAGTGCCAATTGGGGACAGGATCTCTCCGAAGACTATGGCTACACCTTC. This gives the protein CAISANWGQDLSEDYGYTF.

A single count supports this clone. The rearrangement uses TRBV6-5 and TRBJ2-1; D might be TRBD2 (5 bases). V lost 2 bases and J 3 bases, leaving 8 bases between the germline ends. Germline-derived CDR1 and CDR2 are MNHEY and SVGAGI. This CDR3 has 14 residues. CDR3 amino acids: CASSYEGRYNEQFF. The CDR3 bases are TGTGCCAGCAGTTACGAGGGCCGCTACAATGAGCAGTTCTTC.

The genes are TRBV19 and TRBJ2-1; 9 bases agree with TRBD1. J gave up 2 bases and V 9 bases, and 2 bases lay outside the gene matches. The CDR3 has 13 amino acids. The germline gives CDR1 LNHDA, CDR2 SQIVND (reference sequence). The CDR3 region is CASTGGTYNEQFF. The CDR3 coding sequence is TGTGCCAGCACAGGGGGCACCTACAATGAGCAGTTCTTC.